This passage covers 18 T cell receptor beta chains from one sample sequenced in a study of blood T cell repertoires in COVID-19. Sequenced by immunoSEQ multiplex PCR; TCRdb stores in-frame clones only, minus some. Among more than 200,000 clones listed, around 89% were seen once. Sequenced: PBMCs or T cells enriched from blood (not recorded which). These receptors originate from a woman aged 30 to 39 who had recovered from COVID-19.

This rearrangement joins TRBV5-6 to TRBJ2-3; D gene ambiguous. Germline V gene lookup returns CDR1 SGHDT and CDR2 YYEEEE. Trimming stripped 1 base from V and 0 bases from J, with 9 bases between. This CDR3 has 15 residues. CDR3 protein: CASSLKLTSTDTQYF. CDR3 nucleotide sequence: TGTGCCAGCAGCTTGAAGTTGACTAGCACAGATACGCAGTATTTT.

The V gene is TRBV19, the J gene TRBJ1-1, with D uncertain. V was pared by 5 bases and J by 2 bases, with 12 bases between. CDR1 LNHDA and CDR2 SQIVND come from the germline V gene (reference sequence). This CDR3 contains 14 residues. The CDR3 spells CASSLVSRNTEAFF. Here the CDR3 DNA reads TGTGCCAGTAGTCTCGTAAGCCGAAACACTGAAGCTTTCTTT.

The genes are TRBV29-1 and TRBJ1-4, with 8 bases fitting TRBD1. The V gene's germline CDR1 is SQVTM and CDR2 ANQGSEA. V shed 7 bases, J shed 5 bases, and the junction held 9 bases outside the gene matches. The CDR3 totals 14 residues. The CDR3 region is CSGLTGGDNEKLFF. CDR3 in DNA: TGCAGCGGTCTTACAGGGGGTGACAATGAAAAACTGTTTTTT. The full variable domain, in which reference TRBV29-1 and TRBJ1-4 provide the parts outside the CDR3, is SAVISQKPSRDICQRGTSLTIQCQVDSQVTMMFWYRQQPGQSLTLIATANQGSEATYESGFVIDKFPISRPNLTFSTLTVSNMSPEDSSIYLCSGLTGGDNEKLFFGSGTQLSVL.

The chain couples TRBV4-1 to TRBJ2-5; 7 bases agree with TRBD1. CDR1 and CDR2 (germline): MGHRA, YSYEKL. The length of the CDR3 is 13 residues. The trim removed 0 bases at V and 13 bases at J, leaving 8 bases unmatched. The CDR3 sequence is CASSQDVRGRAYF. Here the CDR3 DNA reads TGCGCCAGCAGCCAAGATGTTAGGGGGCGAGCGTACTTC.

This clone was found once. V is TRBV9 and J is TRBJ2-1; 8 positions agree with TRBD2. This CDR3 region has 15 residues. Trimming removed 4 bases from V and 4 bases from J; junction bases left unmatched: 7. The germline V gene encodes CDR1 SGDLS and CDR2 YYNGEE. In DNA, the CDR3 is TGTGCCAGCAGCCCGGGGGGGGATGTATACAATGAGCAGTTCTTC. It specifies CASSPGGDVYNEQFF.

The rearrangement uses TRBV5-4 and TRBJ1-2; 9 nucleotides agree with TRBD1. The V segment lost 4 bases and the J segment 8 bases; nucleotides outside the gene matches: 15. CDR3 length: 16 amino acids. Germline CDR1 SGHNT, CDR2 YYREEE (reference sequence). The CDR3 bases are TGTGCCAGCAGCCGAGAGACCACAGGGGGCGTTGGGGGCTACACCTTC. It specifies CASSRETTGGVGGYTF.

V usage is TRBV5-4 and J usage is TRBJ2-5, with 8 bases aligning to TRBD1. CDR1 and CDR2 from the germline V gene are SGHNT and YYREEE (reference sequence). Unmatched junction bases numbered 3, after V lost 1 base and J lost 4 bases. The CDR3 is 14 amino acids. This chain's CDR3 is CASSLPGGGETQYF. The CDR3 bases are TGTGCCAGCAGCTTGCCAGGGGGCGGAGAGACCCAGTACTTC.

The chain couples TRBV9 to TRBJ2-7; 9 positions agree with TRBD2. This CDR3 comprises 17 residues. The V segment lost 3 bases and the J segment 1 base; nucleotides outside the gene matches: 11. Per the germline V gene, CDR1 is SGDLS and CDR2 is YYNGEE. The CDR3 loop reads CASSANPGLAASYEQYF. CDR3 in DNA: TGTGCCAGCAGCGCAAACCCGGGACTAGCCGCATCCTACGAGCAGTACTTC.

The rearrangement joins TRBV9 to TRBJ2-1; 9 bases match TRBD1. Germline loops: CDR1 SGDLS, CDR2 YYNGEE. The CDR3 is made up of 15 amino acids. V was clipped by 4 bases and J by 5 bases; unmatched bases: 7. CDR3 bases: TGTGCCAGCAGCTCTACAGGGGGCGCCCACAATGAGCAGTTCTTC. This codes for CASSSTGGAHNEQFF. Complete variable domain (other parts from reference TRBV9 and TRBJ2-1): DSGVTQTPKHLITATGQRVTLRCSPRSGDLSVYWYQQSLDQGLQFLIQYYNGEERAKGNILERFSAQQFPDLHSELNLSSLELGDSALYFCASSSTGGAHNEQFFGPGTRLTVL.

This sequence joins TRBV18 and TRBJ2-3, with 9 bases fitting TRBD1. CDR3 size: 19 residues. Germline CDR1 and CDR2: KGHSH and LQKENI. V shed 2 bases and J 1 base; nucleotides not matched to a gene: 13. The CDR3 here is CASSPRSQGAIRGTDTQYF. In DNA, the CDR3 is TGTGCCAGCTCACCAAGGTCACAGGGGGCAATTCGTGGCACAGATACGCAGTATTTT.

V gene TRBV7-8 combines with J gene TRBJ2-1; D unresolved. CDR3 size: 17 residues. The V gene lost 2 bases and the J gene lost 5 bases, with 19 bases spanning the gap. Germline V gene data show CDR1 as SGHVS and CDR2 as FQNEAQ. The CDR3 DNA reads TGTGCCAGCAGCTTACTTCCAACCCCCACAGTAAACAATGAGCAGTTCTTC. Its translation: CASSLLPTPTVNNEQFF.

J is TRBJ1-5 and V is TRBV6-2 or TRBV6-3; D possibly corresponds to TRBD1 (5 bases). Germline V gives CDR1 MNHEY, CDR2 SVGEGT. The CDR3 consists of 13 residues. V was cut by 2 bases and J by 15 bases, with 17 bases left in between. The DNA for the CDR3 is TGTGCCAGCAGTTACGCCGGGACTCCGAGTGCGCATTTT. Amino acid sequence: CASSYAGTPSAHF.

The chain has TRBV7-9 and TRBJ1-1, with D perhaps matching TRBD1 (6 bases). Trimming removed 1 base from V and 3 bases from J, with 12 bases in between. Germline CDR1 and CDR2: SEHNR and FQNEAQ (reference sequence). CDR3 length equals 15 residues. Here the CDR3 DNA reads TGTGCCAGCAGCTTAGACGGAGCAGGGGACACTGAAGCTTTCTTT. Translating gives CASSLDGAGDTEAFF.

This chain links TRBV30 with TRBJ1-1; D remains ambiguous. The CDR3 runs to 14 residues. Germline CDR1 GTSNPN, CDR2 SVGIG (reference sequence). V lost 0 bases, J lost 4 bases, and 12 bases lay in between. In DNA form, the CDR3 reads TGTGCCTGGAGTGTATCGGGGTTGGGCACTGAAGCTTTCTTT. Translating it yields CAWSVSGLGTEAFF. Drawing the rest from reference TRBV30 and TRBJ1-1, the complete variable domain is SQTIHQWPATLVQPVGSPLSLECTVEGTSNPNLYWYRQAAGRGLQLLFYSVGIGQISSEVPQNLSASRPQDRQFILSSKKLLLSDSGFYLCAWSVSGLGTEAFFGQGTRLTVV.

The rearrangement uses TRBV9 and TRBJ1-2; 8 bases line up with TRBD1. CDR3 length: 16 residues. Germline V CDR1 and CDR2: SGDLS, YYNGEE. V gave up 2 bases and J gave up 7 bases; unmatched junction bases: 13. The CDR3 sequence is CASSVPPDRVRFGYTF. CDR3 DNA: TGTGCCAGCAGCGTGCCTCCGGACAGGGTAAGGTTTGGCTACACCTTC.

CDR3 nucleotides: TGTGCCAGTAGGAGGATGGCGTCAGTCTATGAGCAGTTCTTC. Its protein is CASRRMASVYEQFF. V and J are TRBV19 and TRBJ2-1; no reliable D call. Deletions cut 6 bases from V and 8 bases from J, with 17 bases between. From germline, CDR1 is LNHDA and CDR2 SQIVND (reference sequence). This CDR3 contains 14 residues.

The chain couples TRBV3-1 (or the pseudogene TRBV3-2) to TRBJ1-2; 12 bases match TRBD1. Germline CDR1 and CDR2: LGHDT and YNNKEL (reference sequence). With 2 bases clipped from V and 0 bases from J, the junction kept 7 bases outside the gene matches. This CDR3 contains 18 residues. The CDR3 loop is CASSQHPGTGGSNYGYTF. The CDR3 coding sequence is TGTGCCAGCAGCCAACACCCCGGGACAGGGGGCTCTAACTATGGCTACACCTTC.

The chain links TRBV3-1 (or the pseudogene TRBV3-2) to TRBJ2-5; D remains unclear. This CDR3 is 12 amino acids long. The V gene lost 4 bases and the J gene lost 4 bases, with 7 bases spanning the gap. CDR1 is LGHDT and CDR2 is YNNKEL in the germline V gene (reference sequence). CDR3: CASSLGTETQYF. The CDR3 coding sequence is TGTGCCAGCAGCCTGGGCACAGAGACCCAGTACTTC.